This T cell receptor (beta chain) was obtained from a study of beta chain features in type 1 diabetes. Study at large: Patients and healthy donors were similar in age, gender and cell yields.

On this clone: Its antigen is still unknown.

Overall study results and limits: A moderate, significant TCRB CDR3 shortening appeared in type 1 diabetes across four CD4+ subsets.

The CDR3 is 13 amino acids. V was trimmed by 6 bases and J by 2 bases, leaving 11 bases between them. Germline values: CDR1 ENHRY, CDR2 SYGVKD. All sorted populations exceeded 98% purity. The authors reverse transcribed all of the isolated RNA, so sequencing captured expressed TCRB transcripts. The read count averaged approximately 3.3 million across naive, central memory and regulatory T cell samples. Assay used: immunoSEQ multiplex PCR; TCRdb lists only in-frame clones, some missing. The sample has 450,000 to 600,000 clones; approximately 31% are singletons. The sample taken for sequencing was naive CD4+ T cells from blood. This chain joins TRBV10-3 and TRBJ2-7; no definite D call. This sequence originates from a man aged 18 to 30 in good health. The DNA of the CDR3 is TGTGCCATCAGGATGTGGGATACCTACGAGCAGTACTTC. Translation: CAIRMWDTYEQYF.